This T cell receptor beta chain was sequenced during a study of T cell repertoires in cytomegalovirus infection. Study information: It was the public TCR beta signatures that indicated both CMV infection and matching HLA type.

Germline CDR1 LGHNA, CDR2 YSLEER. This CDR3 region has 18 residues. V was clipped by 4 bases and J by 4 bases; unmatched bases: 10. TCRdb recomputed calls from the reads with MiXCR, one row per CDR3 protein. The sample shows 450,000 to 650,000 distinct CDR3 sequences, more than 20% of them seen only once. This clonotype appeared a few times. As yet, its antigen is unknown. Overall study results and limits: Pooled public TCR beta family frequency picked out CMV carriers with the relevant HLA. Within the response measured ex vivo, HLA-C-restricted CMV-specific TCR beta clonotypes were dominant.

Sequencing was performed on PBMCs. This chain connects TRBV4-3 to TRBJ2-3; 14 bases are a match to TRBD2. This clonotype was sampled from a human donor in good health (CMV status not recorded). Some clones in this sample may be carry-over from other donors' samples. The CDR3 coding sequence is TGCGCCAGCAGCCTTAACAGGGGGGGACTAGCGGGAGCAGATACGCAGTATTTT. Encoded protein: CASSLNRGGLAGADTQYF.